A single sample is the source of the 27 T cell receptor beta chains below, sequenced in a study of T cells in Graves' hyperthyroidism and ophthalmopathy. RNA transcripts were the template for amplifying TCR beta CDR3 regions. A first-round RT-PCR of the TCR CDR3 used the HTBI primer set. From the multiplex PCR reads, TCRdb called clonotypes with MiXCR, one entry per CDR3 protein. The table shows about 640,000 distinct CDR3 sequences, with less than 25% occurring only once. Sequencing used blood. These receptors were obtained from a man younger than 45 with Graves' ophthalmopathy.

This chain connects TRBV7-9 to TRBJ2-6; 12 nucleotides match TRBD2. The CDR3 covers 19 residues. The V gene end was trimmed by 4 bases and the J gene end by 4 bases; junction bases not matched to a gene: 11. CDR1 is SEHNR, CDR2 FQNEAQ, per germline (reference sequence). The CDR3 sequence: CASSSLAGTSGPGANVLTF. The CDR3 nucleotides are TGTGCCAGCAGCTCCCTAGCCGGGACTAGCGGGCCCGGGGCCAACGTCCTGACTTTC.

This clonotype was counted at least ten times. The chain has TRBV27 and TRBJ1-5; D may be TRBD1 (5 bases). CDR1 and CDR2 (germline): MNHEY, SMNVEV (reference sequence). V lost 7 bases and J lost 6, with 22 bases in between. The CDR3 sequence is 16 residues long. The DNA for the CDR3 is TGTGCCAGCATGTTAGGGGCAGGTGTTGCTTCTCAGCCCCAGCATTTT. Translated: CASMLGAGVASQPQHF.

This chain joins TRBV7-3 and TRBJ2-1, with 7 nucleotides matching TRBD2. Germline trimming cut 4 bases from V and 8 bases from J; bases unmatched to any gene: 11. The CDR3 is 15 amino acids. The germline V gene encodes CDR1 SGHTA and CDR2 FQGTGA. The CDR3 DNA follows: TGTGCCAGCAGCTCCTTTGGGGGAGGGAGCGATGAGCAGTTCTTC. It is translated as CASSSFGGGSDEQFF.

The chain links TRBV6-1 to TRBJ1-5, with D hard to call. V was pared by 2 bases and J by 4 bases, with 12 bases between. This CDR3 comprises 15 residues. CDR1 MNHNS and CDR2 SASEGT come from the germline V gene. The CDR3 sequence: CASSEYSGQNQPQHF. The CDR3 nucleotides are TGTGCCAGCAGTGAATATTCAGGCCAAAATCAGCCCCAGCATTTT.

This clonotype has only a few counts. CDR3 coding DNA: TGTGCCAGCAGTTTAGGAGGACCGAGCGTACCCTATGGCTACACCTTC. It specifies CASSLGGPSVPYGYTF. V gene TRBV28 combines with J gene TRBJ1-2; D is undetermined. Germline V CDR1 and CDR2: MDHEN, SYDVKM. The CDR3 spans 16 residues. The V gene lost 2 bases and the J gene lost 4 bases, with 17 bases spanning the gap.

Here the CDR3 DNA reads TGTGCCAGCAGCCAAGTCGGGTCTTCCTCCTACGAGCAGTACTTC. Translating gives CASSQVGSSSYEQYF. This chain links TRBV3-1 with TRBJ2-7; D gene unclear. The CDR3 length is 15 residues. V was clipped by 1 base and J by 0 bases, with 10 bases between them. Germline V gene data show CDR1 as LGHDT and CDR2 as YNNKEL (reference sequence).

A few counts support this clonotype. The gene calls are TRBV7-3 and TRBJ2-1, with D hard to call. The CDR3 contains 13 residues. Trimming shortened V by 4 bases and J by 10 bases, and 14 bases separated the two germline ends. Germline V CDR1 and CDR2: SGHTA, FQGTGA. CDR3 in DNA: TGTGCCAGCAGCTCGGCATCCGGTAGGGAGCAGTTCTTC. Protein sequence: CASSSASGREQFF.

V and J are TRBV29-1 and TRBJ1-1; 8 positions agree with TRBD1. The trim removed 4 bases at V and 8 bases at J, leaving 12 bases unmatched. The CDR3 is made up of 14 amino acids. Per the germline V gene, CDR1 is SQVTM and CDR2 is ANQGSEA. The CDR3 loop reads CSVGGTRTGLEAFF. DNA for the CDR3: TGCAGCGTTGGGGGGACGAGGACAGGGCTGGAAGCTTTCTTT.

The chain carries TRBV27 and TRBJ1-1; no reliable D call. V was shortened by 3 bases and J by 5 bases, with 10 bases between the two germline ends. This CDR3 is 13 amino acids long. Germline CDR1 MNHEY, CDR2 SMNVEV (reference sequence). CDR3 protein: CASSLTMVTEAFF. In DNA form, the CDR3 reads TGTGCCAGCAGTTTGACAATGGTGACTGAAGCTTTCTTT.

The chain is built from TRBV6-2 or TRBV6-3 and TRBJ2-5; D is unresolved. Germline loops: CDR1 MNHEY, CDR2 SVGEGT. The CDR3 covers 14 residues. V lost 6 bases, J lost 6 bases, and 17 bases lay in between. The DNA for the CDR3 is TGTGCCAGCAGCGACCAGGCCCGGCGGAAGACCCAGTACTTC. It is translated as CASSDQARRKTQYF.

This sequence joins TRBV20-1 and TRBJ1-5; D might be TRBD1 (5 bases). V lost 8 bases and J 1 base, leaving 12 bases between the germline ends. CDR3 length: 13 residues. The V gene's germline CDR1 is DFQATT and CDR2 SNEGSKA (reference sequence). In DNA form, the CDR3 reads TGCAGTTCCTGGGGGGGAAGCAATCAGCCCCAGCATTTT. This translates into CSSWGGSNQPQHF.

Only a few counts were recorded for this clonotype. V usage is TRBV4-3 and J usage is TRBJ2-7; the D is unclear. The germline V gene encodes CDR1 LGHNA and CDR2 YSLEER. Trimming took 0 bases from V and 3 from J, leaving 9 bases between them. This CDR3 spans 14 amino acids. This CDR3 is CASSQENSRYEQYF. Written as DNA, the CDR3 is TGCGCCAGCAGCCAAGAAAACTCTCGCTACGAGCAGTACTTC.

The chain combines TRBV4-1 with TRBJ1-3, with D uncertain. Germline V gene data show CDR1 as MGHRA and CDR2 as YSYEKL. The CDR3 sequence is 14 residues long. Trimming shortened V by 2 bases and J by 2 bases, and 7 bases separated the two germline ends. This CDR3 reads CASSQTDTGNTIYF. The DNA for the CDR3 is TGCGCCAGCAGCCAAACGGATACTGGAAACACCATATATTTT.

The chain employs TRBV19 and TRBJ1-2; D is possibly TRBD1 (5 bases). Trimming removed 4 bases from V and 0 bases from J, with 9 bases in between. This CDR3 has 14 amino acids. Germline CDR1 is LNHDA and CDR2 is SQIVND (reference sequence). CDR3 DNA: TGTGCCAGTAGTACACCAGGGACTAACTATGGCTACACCTTC. Translation gives CASSTPGTNYGYTF.

The gene calls are TRBV6-2 or TRBV6-3 and TRBJ2-7; D unresolved. CDR3 length equals 12 residues. Germline CDR1 is MNHEY and CDR2 is SVGEGT. Between the trimmed V and J ends, which lost 0 bases and 8 bases, there was a span of 8 bases. The CDR3 bases are TGTGCCAGCAGTTACTCGACCAGGCAGCAGTACTTC. This gives the protein CASSYSTRQQYF.

This rearrangement joins TRBV9 to TRBJ2-1, with TRBD2 as a possible D gene (5 bases). This CDR3 is 9 amino acids long. Germline assignment: CDR1 SGDLS and CDR2 YYNGEE. The ends were cut back, 10 bases at V and 8 bases at J, with 7 bases in the middle. The CDR3 loop reads CASGDEQFF. CDR3 DNA: TGTGCCTCCGGGGATGAGCAGTTCTTC.

The sample holds many counts of this clonotype. The chain links TRBV28 to TRBJ1-5, with a tentative D call TRBD1 (6 bases). The length of the CDR3 is 12 residues. Germline CDR1 MDHEN, CDR2 SYDVKM. The V gene lost 6 bases and the J gene lost 6 bases, with 9 bases spanning the gap. The CDR3 loop reads CASRYRVQPQHF. CDR3 nucleotide sequence: TGTGCCAGCAGATACAGGGTTCAGCCCCAGCATTTT.

This clonotype was observed a few times. V and J are TRBV28 and TRBJ1-5, with no clear D. V was clipped by 8 bases and J by 2 bases, with 19 bases between them. CDR3 length equals 16 residues. The germline gives CDR1 MDHEN, CDR2 SYDVKM. CDR3 in amino acids: CASSPGSKVGNQPQHF. The CDR3 coding sequence is TGTGCCAGCTCCCCCGGGAGTAAAGTTGGCAATCAGCCCCAGCATTTT.

This clonotype has ten or more counts. V is TRBV2 and J is TRBJ2-2; D gene uncertain. Between the trimmed V and J ends, which lost 3 bases and 5 bases, there was a span of 7 bases. This CDR3 spans 13 amino acids. Per germline, CDR1 SNHLY and CDR2 FYNNEI. CDR3 loop: CASSEIGTGELFF. CDR3 in DNA: TGTGCCAGCAGTGAGATAGGGACCGGGGAGCTGTTTTTT.

This chain joins TRBV2 and TRBJ2-5, with TRBD2 matching 11 bases. CDR3 length: 16 residues. Trimming at V came to 6 bases and at J to 3 bases, leaving 9 bases not matched to a gene. The V gene's germline CDR1 is SNHLY and CDR2 FYNNEI. This CDR3 is CASSQPGTSGKETQYF. CDR3 in DNA: TGTGCCAGCAGCCAACCTGGGACTAGCGGCAAAGAGACCCAGTACTTC.

The CDR3 coding sequence is TGTGCCAGTAGTGGAATGGGCGCTAAGGACGAGCAGTACTTC. It yields the protein CASSGMGAKDEQYF. J is TRBJ2-7 and V is TRBV19; D remains unclear. CDR3 length: 14 amino acids. Trimming stripped 5 bases from V and 5 bases from J, with 16 bases between. Germline values: CDR1 LNHDA, CDR2 SQIVND (reference sequence).

The chain has TRBV7-3 and TRBJ2-2, with D possibly TRBD1 on 6 matching bases. Germline V gene lookup returns CDR1 SGHTA and CDR2 FQGTGA. This CDR3 has 15 amino acids. With 5 bases removed from V and 4 bases from J, the gap between germline ends came to 14 bases. The CDR3 DNA is TGTGCCAGCAGCCAACAGGGAACGGGCACCGGGGAGCTGTTTTTT. Encoded protein: CASSQQGTGTGELFF.

This clonotype was counted many times. The chain carries TRBV28 and TRBJ2-5; TRBD1 aligns across 7 bases. V dropped 7 bases and J dropped 5; count of bases not matched to a gene: 13. The CDR3 loop spans 15 amino acids. CDR1 and CDR2 from the germline V gene are MDHEN and SYDVKM. For the CDR3, the DNA is TGTGCCAGCATCCCAGGGGGTTCCGTGGGGGAGACCCAGTACTTC. The encoded protein is CASIPGGSVGETQYF.

The chain employs TRBV20-1 and TRBJ2-5, with TRBD2 matching 12 bases. J lost 4 bases, V lost 6 bases, and 6 bases had no gene match. The CDR3 contains 14 residues. Germline V gives CDR1 DFQATT, CDR2 SNEGSKA (reference sequence). CDR3: CSASTSGSPETQYF. CDR3 DNA sequence: TGCAGTGCATCGACTAGCGGGAGTCCAGAGACCCAGTACTTC.

About this clonotype itself: This may arise from a read error, as a much more abundant clone is one base away. The rearrangement links TRBV2 to TRBJ2-2; weak D call: TRBD2 (6 bases). CDR3 size: 15 residues. Trimming shortened V by 4 bases and J by 4 bases, and 13 bases separated the two germline ends. Per germline, CDR1 SNHLY and CDR2 FYNNEI. CDR3 loop: CASSGRRGGTGELFF. In nucleotides, the CDR3 is TGTGCCAGCAGTGGGCGACGGGGAGGCACCGGGGAGCTGTTTTTT.

This rearrangement joins TRBV3-1 to TRBJ2-5; 7 nucleotides agree with TRBD2. This CDR3 is 17 amino acids long. With V trimmed by 0 bases and J by 1 base, 8 bases remained unmatched. The V gene's germline CDR1 is LGHDT and CDR2 YNNKEL (reference sequence). CDR3 sequence: CASSQDRSSGLQETQYF. The CDR3 region has the DNA TGTGCCAGCAGCCAAGATAGGTCTAGCGGCCTCCAAGAGACCCAGTACTTC.

This clonotype turned up a few times. The chain links TRBV19 to TRBJ2-1; 14 nucleotides match TRBD2. The J segment lost 8 bases and the V segment lost 4 bases, leaving 10 bases of the junction unmatched. Germline V CDR1 and CDR2: LNHDA, SQIVND (reference sequence). This CDR3 spans 17 amino acids. CDR3 loop: CASSTNTGTSGRYEQFF. The CDR3 DNA reads as TGTGCCAGTAGTACAAATACCGGGACTAGCGGGAGATATGAGCAGTTCTTC.